The sequence of this TCR beta chain was determined in a study of blood T cells in healthy people across ages. Study-wide results and limits: Estimates of diversity drawn from one million T cells were considered underestimates.

The use of a sample-barcoded 5' primer and a J-beta primer mix characterized a second PCR of roughly 7 to 11 cycles. TCRdb re-called the 5' RACE reads with MiXCR, one entry per CDR3 protein. The table lists about 1.4 million distinct CDR3 sequences, around 55% of them singletons. Ten milliliters of peripheral blood were drawn from each donor into EDTA-treated tubes. Details on this clonotype: Its target is unknown.

Germline values: CDR1 ENHRY, CDR2 SYGVKD. The V segment lost 9 bases and the J segment 4 bases; nucleotides outside the gene matches: 15. This CDR3 has 16 amino acids. The source material was blood. The gene calls are TRBV10-3 and TRBJ2-3, with TRBD2 matching over 8 bases. The clonotype was recovered from a man between 18 and 35 years old in good health. This CDR3 reads CAITAIERGIPDTQYF. The CDR3, as DNA: TGTGCCATTACCGCGATCGAGCGGGGGATCCCAGATACGCAGTATTTT.